The T cell receptor (beta chain) described here comes from a study of blood T cell repertoires in COVID-19. Looking at the study overall: Sites across the United States, Italy and Spain contributed samples from acute and convalescent COVID-19.

In the authors' methods: Reference gene primers were amplified, and this amplification served to estimate nucleated cell counts. Generated by immunoSEQ multiplex PCR, the TCRdb table keeps only in-frame clones and is missing some. That table gives V, J and clone size, and the DNA gave D and trimming. Seen here are hundreds of thousands of clones, over 75% observed once, and the top ten hold more than 3%. Trimming cost V 0 bases and J 8 bases; bases outside gene matches: 15. Germline V gives CDR1 GTSNPN, CDR2 SVGIG (reference sequence). The CDR3 is 16 amino acids. This chain uses TRBV30 with TRBJ1-2, with 7 bases fitting TRBD1. This sequence was found in a woman aged 50 to 60 with active or convalescent COVID-19. Sequences were obtained from peripheral blood. CDR3 nucleotide sequence: TGTGCCTGGAGTGTGGGCTGGGGACAGCGGAAAAACGGCTACACCTTC. Translating it yields CAWSVGWGQRKNGYTF.